The 32 T cell receptor beta chains below all came from one sample that was sequenced in a study of OX40 agonist ivuxolimab in advanced cancers. Generated by immunoSEQ multiplex PCR, the TCRdb table keeps only in-frame clones and is missing some. The sample holds around 51,000 clones, approximately 91% seen once. This material consisted of CD4+ or CD8+ T cells sorted from blood, taken in a trial of the OX40 agonist ivuxolimab. The source of these receptors is an adult with an advanced solid tumor such as melanoma, head and neck, liver or kidney cancer.

The rearrangement uses TRBV4-2 and TRBJ2-1, with TRBD2 matching over 11 bases. The CDR3 totals 16 residues. Germline V gives CDR1 LGHNA, CDR2 YNFKEQ. J gave up 4 bases and V 3 bases, and 5 bases lay outside the gene matches. As DNA, the CDR3 is TGTGCCAGCAGCCAGGAACTAGCGGGAGTGTACAATGAGCAGTTCTTC. Translation: CASSQELAGVYNEQFF.

The J gene is TRBJ2-1, the V gene TRBV7-2; D not resolved. Germline values: CDR1 SGHTA, CDR2 FQGNSA. Trimming removed 1 base from V and 0 bases from J, with 7 bases in between. This CDR3 spans 15 amino acids. CDR3 amino acids: CASSLGGASYNEQFF. The CDR3 DNA follows: TGTGCCAGCAGCTTAGGCGGTGCCTCCTACAATGAGCAGTTCTTC.

J is TRBJ1-4 and V is TRBV5-5; D uncertain. Germline V gives CDR1 SGHKS, CDR2 YYEKEE (reference sequence). The V end was cut by 0 bases, the J end by 0 bases, with 3 bases between. This CDR3 contains 14 residues. The CDR3: CASSLEPTNEKLFF. For the CDR3, the DNA is TGTGCCAGCAGCTTGGAACCAACTAATGAAAAACTGTTTTTT.

This sequence joins TRBV7-8 and TRBJ1-3; no definite D call. From germline, CDR1 is SGHVS and CDR2 FQNEAQ. V was pared by 8 bases and J by 0 bases, with 11 bases between. This CDR3 is 14 amino acids long. The CDR3 loop is CASSFSNSGNTIYF. The CDR3 DNA reads TGTGCCAGCTCCTTTAGCAACTCTGGAAACACCATATATTTT.

The chain links TRBV5-4 to TRBJ1-2; D remains unclear. V was pared by 1 base and J by 0 bases, with 10 bases between. The CDR3 has 15 residues. Germline CDR1 SGHNT, CDR2 YYREEE (reference sequence). CDR3 DNA sequence: TGTGCCAGCAGCTTGAGCGGTGAACCTAACTATGGCTACACCTTC. Protein: CASSLSGEPNYGYTF.

The CDR3 nucleotides read TGTGCCAGCAGTGCCCAGGGGAATTCACCCCTCCACTTT. This sequence encodes CASSAQGNSPLHF. The gene calls are TRBV2 and TRBJ1-6; D perhaps matches TRBD1 (6 bases). Germline loops: CDR1 SNHLY, CDR2 FYNNEI. Trimming removed 4 bases at V and 7 bases at J, with 8 bases between. The CDR3 spans 13 residues.

The chain combines TRBV11-1 with TRBJ1-1; D perhaps matches TRBD1 (6 bases). Germline V gene data show CDR1 as SGHAT and CDR2 as FQDESV (reference sequence). This CDR3 is 18 amino acids long. Trimming removed 0 bases from V and 1 base from J, with 18 bases in between. The CDR3 DNA reads TGTGCCAGCAGCTTAGCGCTCAATGGACAGTCCCAGAACACTGAAGCTTTCTTT. This sequence encodes CASSLALNGQSQNTEAFF.

V usage is TRBV6-5 and J usage is TRBJ1-4; 11 nucleotides line up with TRBD1. Germline CDR1 is MNHEY and CDR2 is SVGAGI. V shed 4 bases, J shed 6 bases, and the junction held 7 bases outside the gene matches. The CDR3 has 16 residues. The CDR3 bases are TGTGCCAGCAGTTCGAAGGACAGGGGGCTTGATGAAAAACTGTTTTTT. It translates to CASSSKDRGLDEKLFF.

By sample fraction, this clone is medium-sized (0.01 to 0.1%). The chain joins TRBV30 to TRBJ1-3; unclear D gene. Germline-derived CDR1 and CDR2 are GTSNPN and SVGIG (reference sequence). V was clipped by 0 bases and J by 10 bases, with 10 bases between them. The length of the CDR3 is 12 residues. As DNA, the CDR3 is TGTGCCTGGAGTGTACGGGTGGGGACCATATATTTT. This sequence encodes CAWSVRVGTIYF.

The rearrangement links TRBV6-5 to TRBJ1-6; 8 bases fit TRBD1. Per germline, CDR1 MNHEY and CDR2 SVGAGI. The V and J ends lost 4 bases and 8 bases, in that order; junction bases with no gene match: 10. The length of the CDR3 is 16 residues. CDR3: CASSFRQGQVYSPLHF. As DNA, the CDR3 is TGTGCCAGCAGTTTCCGACAGGGGCAGGTTTATTCACCCCTCCACTTT.

The genes are TRBV7-2 and TRBJ1-1; no clear D gene. V shed 2 bases and J shed 0 bases, with 13 bases lying between them. Germline-derived CDR1 and CDR2 are SGHTA and FQGNSA. The CDR3 covers 16 residues. The CDR3 sequence: CASSLSPQEMNTEAFF. CDR3 DNA sequence: TGTGCCAGCAGCTTATCCCCTCAGGAGATGAACACTGAAGCTTTCTTT.

V and J are TRBV6-5 and TRBJ2-5; D is perhaps TRBD1 (6 bases). The CDR3 extends over 14 amino acids. Germline loops: CDR1 MNHEY, CDR2 SVGAGI. With 6 bases removed from V and 0 bases from J, the gap between germline ends came to 11 bases. CDR3 sequence: CASRRDRNQETQYF. In DNA, the CDR3 is TGTGCCAGCAGACGAGACAGGAACCAAGAGACCCAGTACTTC.

This clone came up once. The chain links TRBV6-5 to TRBJ2-7, with a possible D match to TRBD2 (6 bases). Trimming shortened V by 4 bases and J by 7 bases, and 11 bases separated the two germline ends. The CDR3 length is 12 residues. CDR1 and CDR2 (germline): MNHEY, SVGAGI. Here the CDR3 reads CASSLHGGEQYF. For the CDR3, the DNA is TGTGCCAGCAGTTTGCATGGGGGGGAGCAGTACTTC.

V is TRBV15 and J is TRBJ2-3; perhaps TRBD1 as D (7 bases). Trimming removed 4 bases from V and 4 bases from J, with 18 bases in between. Germline CDR1 LNHNV, CDR2 YYDKDF (reference sequence). The CDR3 has 16 amino acids. CDR3 nucleotides: TGTGCCACCAGCACCGATCAGGGGGGTTTCGCAGATACGCAGTATTTT. Protein: CATSTDQGGFADTQYF.

The V gene is TRBV18, the J gene TRBJ1-1, with D possibly matching TRBD1 (5 bases). The CDR3 runs to 16 residues. Trimming stripped 0 bases from V and 4 bases from J, with 15 bases between. In germline, CDR1 is KGHSH, CDR2 LQKENI. The CDR3 is CASSPPGSRAVTEAFF. CDR3 sequence (DNA): TGTGCCAGCTCACCACCCGGAAGCAGGGCGGTCACTGAAGCTTTCTTT. The full variable domain, in which reference TRBV18 and TRBJ1-1 provide the parts outside the CDR3, is NAGVMQNPRHLVRRRGQEARLRCSPMKGHSHVYWYRQLPEEGLKFMVYLQKENIIDESGMPKERFSAEFPKEGPSILRIQQVVRGDSAAYFCASSPPGSRAVTEAFFGQGTRLTVV.

The chain combines TRBV6-1 with TRBJ2-1; no reliable D call. V lost 3 bases and J 8 bases, leaving 11 bases between the germline ends. The CDR3 extends over 13 amino acids. Germline assignment: CDR1 MNHNS and CDR2 SASEGT. CDR3 DNA sequence: TGTGCCAGCAGTGATAGCTTTGGCGATGAGCAGTTCTTC. Amino acid sequence: CASSDSFGDEQFF.

The chain is built from TRBV15 and TRBJ1-5; TRBD1 aligns across 10 bases. Trimming at V came to 0 bases and at J to 6 bases, leaving 5 bases not matched to a gene. The CDR3 runs 16 residues. CDR1 and CDR2 from the germline V gene are LNHNV and YYDKDF (reference sequence). CDR3 protein: CATSREVGQGRQPQHF. The CDR3 nucleotides are TGTGCCACCAGCAGAGAGGTGGGACAGGGGCGTCAGCCCCAGCATTTT.

This chain connects TRBV7-9 to TRBJ2-7, with D tentatively TRBD1 (6 bases). The CDR3 covers 12 residues. The germline CDR1 and CDR2 sequences are SEHNR and FQNEAQ (reference sequence). The V gene lost 6 bases and the J gene lost 5 bases, with 11 bases spanning the gap. CDR3 coding DNA: TGTGCCAGCAGAAAGACAGGCAACGAGCAGTACTTC. It yields the protein CASRKTGNEQYF.

J is TRBJ1-5 and V is TRBV5-5; 8 bases agree with TRBD1. The germline V gene encodes CDR1 SGHKS and CDR2 YYEKEE (reference sequence). Unmatched junction bases numbered 11, after V lost 4 bases and J lost 11 bases. The CDR3 extends over 14 amino acids. This CDR3 is CASSPGQEYMSQHF. The CDR3 region has the DNA TGTGCCAGCAGCCCGGGACAGGAATATATGTCCCAGCATTTT. Full variable domain (outside the CDR3, taken from reference TRBV5-5 and TRBJ1-5): DAGVTQSPTHLIKTRGQQVTLRCSPISGHKSVSWYQQVLGQGPQFIFQYYEKEERGRGNFPDRFSARQFPNYSSELNVNALLLGDSALYLCASSPGQEYMSQHFGDGTRLSIL.

The chain recombines TRBV11-3 with TRBJ2-7, with 9 bases matching TRBD1. V was clipped by 5 bases and J by 2 bases; unmatched bases: 10. Germline V gives CDR1 SGHNT, CDR2 YENEEA. The length of the CDR3 is 16 residues. CDR3 region: CASSKVAGTGTYEQYF. In DNA form, the CDR3 reads TGTGCCAGCAGCAAGGTAGCCGGGACAGGGACCTACGAGCAGTACTTC. The full variable domain, rest sourced from reference TRBV11-3 and TRBJ2-7, is EAGVVQSPRYKIIEKKQPVAFWCNPISGHNTLYWYLQNLGQGPELLIRYENEEAVDDSQLPKDRFSAERLKGVDSTLKIQPAELGDSAVYLCASSKVAGTGTYEQYFGPGTRLTVT.

Written as DNA, the CDR3 is TGTGCCAGCAGCTTAACTTCGGGACGGGATGAAAAACTGTTTTTT. This encodes CASSLTSGRDEKLFF. This sequence joins TRBV11-1 and TRBJ1-4; tentatively, D is TRBD1 (5 bases). This CDR3 contains 15 residues. Between the trimmed V and J ends, which lost 2 bases and 6 bases, there was a span of 13 bases. Germline CDR1 is SGHAT and CDR2 is FQDESV (reference sequence).

The chain is built from TRBV7-2 and TRBJ2-7, with D perhaps TRBD1 or TRBD2 (5 bases each). V was shortened by 1 base and J by 9 bases, with 16 bases between the two germline ends. The length of the CDR3 is 14 residues. Germline CDR1 SGHTA, CDR2 FQGNSA. CDR3 sequence reads: CASSLGGALPAQYF. CDR3 sequence (DNA): TGTGCCAGCAGCTTAGGAGGGGCACTCCCCGCGCAGTACTTC.

V and J are TRBV11-1 and TRBJ2-2; the match to TRBD1 covers 9 bases. The CDR3 is 16 amino acids. The V segment lost 4 bases and the J segment 3 bases; nucleotides outside the gene matches: 6. Looked up from germline, CDR1 is SGHAT and CDR2 is FQDESV (reference sequence). In DNA, the CDR3 is TGTGCCAGCAGCTCCACAGGGGGCGAAGACACCGGGGAGCTGTTTTTT. Its protein product is CASSSTGGEDTGELFF.

The genes are TRBV11-2 and TRBJ2-7; 9 nucleotides match TRBD2. This CDR3 has 15 residues. V shed 6 bases, J shed 6 bases, and the junction held 12 bases outside the gene matches. The germline gives CDR1 SGHAT, CDR2 FQNNGV. The CDR3 sequence is CASSQVSGSGSEQYF. CDR3 in DNA: TGTGCCAGCAGTCAAGTTAGCGGGAGTGGTAGCGAGCAGTACTTC.

The chain is built from TRBV18 and TRBJ2-2; no firm D call. The CDR3 extends over 14 amino acids. Trimming removed 3 bases from V and 4 bases from J, with 9 bases in between. The V gene's germline CDR1 is KGHSH and CDR2 LQKENI. CDR3 DNA: TGTGCCAGCTCACCCGTCATAGGCACCGGGGAGCTGTTTTTT. It yields the protein CASSPVIGTGELFF. Combining the CDR3 with reference TRBV18 and TRBJ2-2 gives the whole variable domain NAGVMQNPRHLVRRRGQEARLRCSPMKGHSHVYWYRQLPEEGLKFMVYLQKENIIDESGMPKERFSAEFPKEGPSILRIQQVVRGDSAAYFCASSPVIGTGELFFGEGSRLTVL.

The rearrangement links TRBV10-3 to TRBJ2-1, with 10 bases aligning to TRBD2. Germline V gene lookup returns CDR1 ENHRY and CDR2 SYGVKD. This CDR3 region has 14 residues. J lost 10 bases, V lost 10 bases, and 13 bases had no gene match. The CDR3 nucleotides are TGTGCCAGCAGGACTAGCGGACTCAACCGGGAGCAGTTCTTC. This codes for CASRTSGLNREQFF.

The chain couples TRBV19 to TRBJ2-5; 7 nucleotides align to TRBD1. The CDR3 extends over 15 amino acids. J lost 4 bases, V lost 5 bases, and 10 bases had no gene match. Germline assignment: CDR1 LNHDA and CDR2 SQIVND (reference sequence). CDR3 sequence: CASSPKTGKRETQYF. The CDR3 DNA follows: TGTGCCAGTAGTCCGAAGACAGGGAAACGAGAGACCCAGTACTTC.

The chain links TRBV14 to TRBJ1-1; tentative D call: TRBD1 (6 bases). The germline V gene encodes CDR1 SGHDN and CDR2 FVKESK. V lost 4 bases and J lost 6, with 18 bases in between. The CDR3 has 15 residues. The CDR3 DNA reads as TGTGCCAGCAGCCCACATGGGGGCGGAGGGGCTGAAGCTTTCTTT. This codes for CASSPHGGGGAEAFF.

V usage is TRBV7-9 and J usage is TRBJ2-5; weak D call: TRBD2 (7 bases). The CDR3 totals 15 residues. CDR1 and CDR2 (germline): SEHNR, FQNEAQ (reference sequence). Trimming shortened V by 1 base and J by 5 bases, and 14 bases separated the two germline ends. CDR3: CASSLGGGGLETQYF. As DNA, the CDR3 is TGTGCCAGCAGCTTAGGAGGGGGGGGATTGGAGACCCAGTACTTC.

The chain has TRBV5-1 and TRBJ2-5; tentatively, D is TRBD2 (5 bases). V was pared by 3 bases and J by 0 bases, with 18 bases between. Germline V CDR1 and CDR2: SGHRS, YFSETQ. CDR3 size: 17 residues. The CDR3 coding sequence is TGCGCCAGCAGCTCGGGCCTCCGCGGGCCGTACCAAGAGACCCAGTACTTC. It codes for CASSSGLRGPYQETQYF.

The chain uses TRBV28 and TRBJ2-3; 7 bases map to TRBD1. CDR1 MDHEN and CDR2 SYDVKM come from the germline V gene. The CDR3 loop spans 12 amino acids. V dropped 7 bases and J dropped 4; count of bases not matched to a gene: 2. CDR3 DNA sequence: TGTGCCAGCAAGCAGGGGGCAGATACGCAGTATTTT. Protein sequence: CASKQGADTQYF. Full variable domain (remainder filled in from reference TRBV28 and TRBJ2-3): DVKVTQSSRYLVKRTGEKVFLECVQDMDHENMFWYRQDPGLGLRLIYFSYDVKMKEKGDIPEGYSVSREKKERFSLILESASTNQTSMYLCASKQGADTQYFGPGTRLTVL.

The V gene is TRBV27, the J gene TRBJ1-2, with TRBD1 identical over 7 bases. Looked up from germline, CDR1 is MNHEY and CDR2 is SMNVEV (reference sequence). V lost 6 bases, J lost 2 bases, and 3 bases stayed unmatched. The CDR3 length is 13 residues. The CDR3 reads CASRLQGNYGYTF. The CDR3 bases are TGTGCCAGCAGACTACAGGGGAACTATGGCTACACCTTC.